This TCR beta chain was identified during a study of immune reconstitution after stem cell transplant in scleroderma. TCRdb analysed the RT-PCR reads with MiXCR anew, one entry per CDR3 protein. The sample records more than 3,000 distinct CDR3 sequences, about 10% being singletons. This clonotype rates as medium-sized. The sample was collected before or after autologous hematopoietic stem cell transplantation (not recorded which). This TCR was sampled from a female donor with systemic sclerosis.

DNA of the CDR3: TGCGCCAGCAGCTTGGAAACAGGGCCTACAGGGGAGCAGTTCTTC. It specifies CASSLETGPTGEQFF. The rearrangement joins TRBV5-1 to TRBJ2-1, with a possible D match to TRBD1 (6 bases). Germline CDR1 reads SGHRS; CDR2 reads YFSETQ. Trimming pared 0 bases from V and 10 bases from J, leaving 17 bases between. The CDR3 has 15 residues.